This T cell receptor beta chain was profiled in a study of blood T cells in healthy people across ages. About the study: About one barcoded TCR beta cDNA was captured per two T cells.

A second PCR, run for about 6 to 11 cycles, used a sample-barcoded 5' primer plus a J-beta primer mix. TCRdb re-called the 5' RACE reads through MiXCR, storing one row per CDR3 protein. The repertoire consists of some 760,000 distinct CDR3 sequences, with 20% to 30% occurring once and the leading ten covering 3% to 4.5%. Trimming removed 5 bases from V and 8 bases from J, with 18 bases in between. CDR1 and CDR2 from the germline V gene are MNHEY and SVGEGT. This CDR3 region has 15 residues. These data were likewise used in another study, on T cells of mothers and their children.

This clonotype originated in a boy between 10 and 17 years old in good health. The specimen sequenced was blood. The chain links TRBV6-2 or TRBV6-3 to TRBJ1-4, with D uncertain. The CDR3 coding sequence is TGTGCCAGCAGTCCATCCGGCAAAAGAAGCGAAAAACTGTTTTTT. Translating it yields CASSPSGKRSEKLFF.